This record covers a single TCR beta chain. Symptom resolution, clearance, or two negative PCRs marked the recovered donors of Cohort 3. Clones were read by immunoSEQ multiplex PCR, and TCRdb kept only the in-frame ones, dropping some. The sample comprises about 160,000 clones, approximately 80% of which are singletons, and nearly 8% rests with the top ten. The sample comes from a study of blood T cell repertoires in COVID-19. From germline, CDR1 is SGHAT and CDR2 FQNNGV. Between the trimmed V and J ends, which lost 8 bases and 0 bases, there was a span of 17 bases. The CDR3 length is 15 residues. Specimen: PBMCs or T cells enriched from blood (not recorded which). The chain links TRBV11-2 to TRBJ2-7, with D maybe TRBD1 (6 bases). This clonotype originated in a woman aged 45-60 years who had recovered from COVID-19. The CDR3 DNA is TGTGCCAGCCAAAGAGTGACGGACAGCTCCTACGAGCAGTACTTC. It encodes CASQRVTDSSYEQYF.